The entry that follows covers one T cell receptor beta chain sequence. A sample-barcoded 5' primer and a J-beta primer mix were used in a second PCR of about 7 to 11 cycles. TCRdb reprocessed the 5' RACE reads via MiXCR and lists one record per CDR3 protein. The sample holds 450,000 to 700,000 distinct CDR3 sequences, 25% to 30% seen once. Germline-derived CDR1 and CDR2 are LGHNA and YSLEER. The CDR3 covers 16 residues. The J segment lost 0 bases and the V segment lost 5 bases, leaving 7 bases of the junction unmatched. The data derive from a study of blood T cells in healthy people across ages. Sequencing used blood. This receptor was obtained from a woman between 65 and 79 years old in good health. The genes are TRBV4-3 and TRBJ2-1, with 7 bases aligning to TRBD1. The DNA of the CDR3 is TGCGCCAGCAGCTTCGACAGGGATTTCTCCTACAATGAGCAGTTCTTC. Translated: CASSFDRDFSYNEQFF.